A selection of T cell receptor beta chains follows, all from one sample in a study of blood T cell repertoires in COVID-19. The protocol was immunoSEQ multiplex PCR, while the TCRdb copy is restricted to in-frame clones and leaves out a portion. This table has roughly 360,000 clones, around 87% appearing once. The sample taken for sequencing was PBMCs or T cells enriched from blood (not recorded which). These receptors all come from a man aged 30-40 years who had recovered from COVID-19. The CDR3 runs from the conserved cysteine through the conserved F or W. D genes are given only for firm matches.

TRBD1,TRBV29-1,CSVTDRGDTGELFF
TRBD1,TRBV11-2,CASSATGGIKTQYF
.,TRBV11-3,CASSLAKNTEAFF
TRBD1,TRBV6-5,CASSRGGSDYGYTF
TRBD1,TRBV30,CASSGQGEGTQYF
.,TRBV19,CASNGGNTGELFF
.,TRBV3-1/TRBV3-2,CASSQASGGREAFF
TRBD1,TRBV19,CASSIWRVRGRDSPLHF
TRBD1,TRBV7-2,CASSLDRGYGYTF
.,TRBV7-9,CASSSGHPQVTQHF
.,TRBV2,CASSPTGGAPYEQYF
.,TRBV3-1/TRBV3-2,CASSLTGVNQPQHF
TRBD1,TRBV13,CASSLGRDRGNYGYTF
.,TRBV3-1/TRBV3-2,CASSPTVLSIPDTQYF
TRBD2,TRBV9,CASSVSLAGRETQYF
.,TRBV5-1,CASSLVTGGPDEQYF
TRBD1,TRBV6-2/TRBV6-3,CASSYQGAYGYTF
.,TRBV6-1,CASSETIGGAYTEAFF
.,TRBV9,CASSVAVGRQDILF
.,TRBV5-1,CASSLQDRNSPLHF
.,TRBV11-3,CASSPGILPKSDTQYF
.,TRBV5-1,CASRPDSSGNTIYF
.,TRBV10-2,CASSESWGGNQPQHF
.,TRBV18,CASSPRPPGTPNEQYF
.,TRBV29-1,CSVGGRVGVGYTF
.,TRBV5-4,CASTSGAAGNTIYF
TRBD1,TRBV9,CASSGTGGWATEAFF
.,TRBV21-1,CASSLKGTGTDNQPQHF
.,TRBV11-2,CASSDPGVGNTEAFF
TRBD1,TRBV19,CASSIGGTGYYNEQFF
.,TRBV19,CASSDRPFYEQYF
TRBD1,TRBV2,CASRYRGQVWANTGELFF
TRBD1,TRBV19,CASSRQGAERTEAFF
.,TRBV27,CASSRGPGNTIYF
.,TRBV27,CASSFGGPGNEQFF
TRBD1,TRBV30,CAWEGGTGGEQYF
TRBD2,TRBV10-3,CAIGTSQGVNEQFF
TRBD1,TRBV5-6,CASSLGGGGYYGYTF
.,TRBV28,CASTLGGVGQPQHF
.,TRBV4-1,CASSLRSQYTEAFF
.,TRBV9,CASSVVAGDTEAFF
TRBD2,TRBV6-4,CASSSGGATDTQYF
TRBD1,TRBV30,CAGSFSGTGGLQPQHF
TRBD2,TRBV7-9,CASSFRLAGGTTGELFF
.,TRBV11-2,CASSLNRGLTDTQYF
.,TRBV7-2,CASTTAGLRGPQYF
TRBD2,TRBV4-1,CASSQTAGAYEQYF
.,TRBV5-1,CASSPLEGTNTEAFF
.,TRBV20-1,CSAAGGYGYTF
TRBD1,TRBV28,CASRGQDYGYGYTF
TRBD1,TRBV6-5,CASSHGTDYGYTF
.,TRBV4-1,CASSHETGNNYGYTF
.,TRBV3-1/TRBV3-2,CASSQGGGTQYF
.,TRBV29-1,CSVVLLSYEQYF
.,TRBV5-1,CASSLVGALNTEAFF
.,TRBV3-1/TRBV3-2,CASSPRGGTDTQYF
.,TRBV6-6,CASSYSTYGTDTQYF
.,TRBV30,CAWSGTGGAYNSPLHF
TRBD2,TRBV11-2,CASSPRGGRTDTQYF
TRBD2,TRBV11-2,CASSSTSGYNEQFF